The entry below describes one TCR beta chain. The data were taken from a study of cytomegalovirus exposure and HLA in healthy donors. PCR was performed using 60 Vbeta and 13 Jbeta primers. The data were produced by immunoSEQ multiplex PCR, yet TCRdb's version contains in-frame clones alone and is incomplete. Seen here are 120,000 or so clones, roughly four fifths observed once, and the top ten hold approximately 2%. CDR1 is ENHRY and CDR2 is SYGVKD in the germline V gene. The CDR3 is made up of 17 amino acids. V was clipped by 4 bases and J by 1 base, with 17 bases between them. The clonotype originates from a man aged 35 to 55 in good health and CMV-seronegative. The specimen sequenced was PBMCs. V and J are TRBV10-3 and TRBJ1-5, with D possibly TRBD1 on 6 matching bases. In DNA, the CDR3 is TGTGCCATCAGTGGGGAAAGGGGGAGCCCAAGCAATCAGCCCCAGCATTTT. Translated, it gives CAISGERGSPSNQPQHF.